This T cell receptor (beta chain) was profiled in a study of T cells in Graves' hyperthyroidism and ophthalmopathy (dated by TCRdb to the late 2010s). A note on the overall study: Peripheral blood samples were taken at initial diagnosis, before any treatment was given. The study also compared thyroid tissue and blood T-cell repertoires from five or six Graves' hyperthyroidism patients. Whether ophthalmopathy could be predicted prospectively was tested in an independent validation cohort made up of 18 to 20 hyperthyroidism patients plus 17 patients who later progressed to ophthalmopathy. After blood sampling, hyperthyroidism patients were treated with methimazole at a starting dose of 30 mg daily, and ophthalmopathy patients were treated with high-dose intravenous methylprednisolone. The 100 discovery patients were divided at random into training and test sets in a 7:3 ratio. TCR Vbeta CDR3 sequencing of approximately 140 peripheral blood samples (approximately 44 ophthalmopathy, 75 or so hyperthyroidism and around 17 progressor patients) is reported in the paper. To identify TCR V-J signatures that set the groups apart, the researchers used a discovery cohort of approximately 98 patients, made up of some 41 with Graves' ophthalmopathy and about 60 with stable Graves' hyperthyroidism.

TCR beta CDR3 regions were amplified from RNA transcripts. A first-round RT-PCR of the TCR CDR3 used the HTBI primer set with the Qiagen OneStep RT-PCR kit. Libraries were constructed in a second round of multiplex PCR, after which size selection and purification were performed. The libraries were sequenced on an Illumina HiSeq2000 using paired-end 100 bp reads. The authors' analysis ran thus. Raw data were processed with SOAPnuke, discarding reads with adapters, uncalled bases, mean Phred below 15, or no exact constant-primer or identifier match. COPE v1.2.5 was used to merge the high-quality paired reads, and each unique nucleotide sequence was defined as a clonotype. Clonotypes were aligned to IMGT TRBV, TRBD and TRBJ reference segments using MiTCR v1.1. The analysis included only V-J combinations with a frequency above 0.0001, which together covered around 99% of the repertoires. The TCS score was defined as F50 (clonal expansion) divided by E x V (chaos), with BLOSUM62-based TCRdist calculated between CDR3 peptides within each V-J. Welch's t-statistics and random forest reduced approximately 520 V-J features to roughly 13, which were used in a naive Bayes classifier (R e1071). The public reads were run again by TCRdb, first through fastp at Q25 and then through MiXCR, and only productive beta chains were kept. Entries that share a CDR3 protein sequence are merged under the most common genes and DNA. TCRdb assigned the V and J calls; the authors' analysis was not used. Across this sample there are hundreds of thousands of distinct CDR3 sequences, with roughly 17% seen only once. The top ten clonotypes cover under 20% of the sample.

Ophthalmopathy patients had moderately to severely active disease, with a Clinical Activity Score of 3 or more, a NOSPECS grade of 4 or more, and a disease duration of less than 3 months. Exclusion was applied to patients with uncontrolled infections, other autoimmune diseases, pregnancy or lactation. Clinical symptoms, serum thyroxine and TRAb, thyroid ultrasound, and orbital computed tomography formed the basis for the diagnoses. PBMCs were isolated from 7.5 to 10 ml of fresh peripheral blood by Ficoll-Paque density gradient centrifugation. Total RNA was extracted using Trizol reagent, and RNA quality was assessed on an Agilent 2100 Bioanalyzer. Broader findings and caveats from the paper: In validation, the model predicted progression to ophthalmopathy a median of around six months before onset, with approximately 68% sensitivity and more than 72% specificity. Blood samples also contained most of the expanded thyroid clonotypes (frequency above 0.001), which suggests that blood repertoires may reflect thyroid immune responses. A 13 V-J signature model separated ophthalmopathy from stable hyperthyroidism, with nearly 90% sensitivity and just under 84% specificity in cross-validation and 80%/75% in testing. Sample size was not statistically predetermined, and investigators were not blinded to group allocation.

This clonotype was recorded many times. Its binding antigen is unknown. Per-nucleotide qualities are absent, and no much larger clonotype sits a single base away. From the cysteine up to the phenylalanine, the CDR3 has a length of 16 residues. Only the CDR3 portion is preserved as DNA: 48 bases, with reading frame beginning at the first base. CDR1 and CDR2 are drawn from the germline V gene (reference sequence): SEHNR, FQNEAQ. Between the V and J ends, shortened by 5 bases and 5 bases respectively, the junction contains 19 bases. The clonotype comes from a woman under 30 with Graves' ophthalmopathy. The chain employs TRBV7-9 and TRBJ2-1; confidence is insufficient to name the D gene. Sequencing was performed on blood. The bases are TGTGCCAGCAGCCCCAAAACACTCCTCAATAACAATGAGCAGTTCTTC. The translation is CASSPKTLLNNNEQFF.